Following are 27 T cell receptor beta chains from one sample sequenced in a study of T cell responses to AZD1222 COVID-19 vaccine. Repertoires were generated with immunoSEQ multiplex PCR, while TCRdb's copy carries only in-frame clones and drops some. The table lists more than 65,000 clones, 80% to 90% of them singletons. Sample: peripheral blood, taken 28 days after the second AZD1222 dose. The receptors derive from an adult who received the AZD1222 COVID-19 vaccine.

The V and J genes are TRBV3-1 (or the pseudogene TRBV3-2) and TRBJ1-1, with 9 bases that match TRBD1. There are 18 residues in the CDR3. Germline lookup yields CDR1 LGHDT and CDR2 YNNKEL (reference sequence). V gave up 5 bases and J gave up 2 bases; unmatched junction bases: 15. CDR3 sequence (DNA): TGTGCCAGCAGCATGACCGGGACAGGGTTTCTCAAAAACACTGAAGCTTTCTTT. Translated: CASSMTGTGFLKNTEAFF.

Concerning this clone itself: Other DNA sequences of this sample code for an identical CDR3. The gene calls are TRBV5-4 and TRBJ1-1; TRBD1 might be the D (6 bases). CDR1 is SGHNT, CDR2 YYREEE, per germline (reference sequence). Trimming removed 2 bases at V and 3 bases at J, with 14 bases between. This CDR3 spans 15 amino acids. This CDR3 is CASSFGQGLDTEAFF. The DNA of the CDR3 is TGTGCCAGCAGCTTCGGGCAGGGGTTGGACACTGAAGCTTTCTTT.

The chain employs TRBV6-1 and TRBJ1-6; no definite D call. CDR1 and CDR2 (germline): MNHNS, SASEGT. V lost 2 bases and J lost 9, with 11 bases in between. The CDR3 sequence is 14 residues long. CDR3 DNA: TGTGCCAGCAGTGAATTTGGCTTATCTTCACCCCTCCACTTT. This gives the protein CASSEFGLSSPLHF.

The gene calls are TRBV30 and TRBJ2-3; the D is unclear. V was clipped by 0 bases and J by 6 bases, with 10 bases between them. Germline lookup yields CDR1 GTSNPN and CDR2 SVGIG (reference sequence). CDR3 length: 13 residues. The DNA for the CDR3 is TGTGCCTGGAGTGTGGACCCCGTGGATACGCAGTATTTT. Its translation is CAWSVDPVDTQYF.

CDR3 sequence (DNA): TGTGCCAGCTCACCCCCCACTAGAAATGAGCAGTTCTTC. This translates into CASSPPTRNEQFF. The chain employs TRBV18 and TRBJ2-1; a weak D match, TRBD2 (5 bases). V was clipped by 3 bases and J by 7 bases, with 10 bases between them. CDR3 length: 13 amino acids. The germline CDR1 and CDR2 sequences are KGHSH and LQKENI. Filled out from reference TRBV18 and TRBJ2-1, the complete variable domain reads NAGVMQNPRHLVRRRGQEARLRCSPMKGHSHVYWYRQLPEEGLKFMVYLQKENIIDESGMPKERFSAEFPKEGPSILRIQQVVRGDSAAYFCASSPPTRNEQFFGPGTRLTVL.

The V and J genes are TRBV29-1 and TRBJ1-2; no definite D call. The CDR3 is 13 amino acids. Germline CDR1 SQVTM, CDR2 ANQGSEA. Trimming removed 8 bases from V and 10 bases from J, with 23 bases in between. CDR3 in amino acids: CSTRGGGLMDYTF. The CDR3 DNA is TGCAGCACCCGAGGCGGCGGGCTTATGGACTACACCTTC.

CDR3 coding DNA: TGCGCCAGCAGCTTCAGCCGGGACAGGGGTGAAAAACTGTTTTTT. Protein: CASSFSRDRGEKLFF. The chain recombines TRBV5-1 with TRBJ1-4, with 10 bases identical to TRBD1. With 2 bases clipped from V and 7 bases from J, the junction kept 5 bases outside the gene matches. The germline V gene encodes CDR1 SGHRS and CDR2 YFSETQ. This CDR3 spans 15 amino acids.

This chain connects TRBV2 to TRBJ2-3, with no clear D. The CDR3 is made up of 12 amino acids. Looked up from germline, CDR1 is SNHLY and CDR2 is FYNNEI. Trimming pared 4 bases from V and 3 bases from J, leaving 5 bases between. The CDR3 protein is CASSARTDTQYF. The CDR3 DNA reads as TGTGCCAGCAGTGCCAGGACAGATACGCAGTATTTT.

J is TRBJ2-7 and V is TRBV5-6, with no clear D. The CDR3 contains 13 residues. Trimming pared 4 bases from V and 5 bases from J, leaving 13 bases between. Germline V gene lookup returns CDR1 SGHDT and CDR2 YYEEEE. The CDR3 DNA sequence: TGTGCCAGCAGCCCCCCGTTCGACCACGAGCAGTACTTC. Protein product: CASSPPFDHEQYF.

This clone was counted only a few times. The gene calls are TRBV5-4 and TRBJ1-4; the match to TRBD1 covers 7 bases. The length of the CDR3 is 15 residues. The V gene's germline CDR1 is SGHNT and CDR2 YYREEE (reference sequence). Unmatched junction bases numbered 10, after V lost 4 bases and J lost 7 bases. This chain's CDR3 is CASSPPGQRGEKLFF. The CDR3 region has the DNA TGTGCCAGCAGCCCCCCGGGACAGCGGGGTGAAAAACTGTTTTTT.

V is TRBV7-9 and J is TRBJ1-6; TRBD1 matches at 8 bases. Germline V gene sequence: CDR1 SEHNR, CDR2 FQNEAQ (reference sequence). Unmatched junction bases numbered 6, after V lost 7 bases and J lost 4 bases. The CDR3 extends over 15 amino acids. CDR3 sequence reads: CASTFGQGYNSPLHF. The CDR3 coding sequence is TGTGCCAGCACCTTCGGACAGGGATATAATTCACCCCTCCACTTT.

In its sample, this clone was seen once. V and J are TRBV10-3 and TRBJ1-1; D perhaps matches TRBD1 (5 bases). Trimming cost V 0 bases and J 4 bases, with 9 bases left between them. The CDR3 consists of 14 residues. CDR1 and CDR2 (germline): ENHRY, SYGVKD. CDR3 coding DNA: TGTGCCATCAGTGAGTCCGGGGGTTTCACTGAAGCTTTCTTT. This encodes CAISESGGFTEAFF.

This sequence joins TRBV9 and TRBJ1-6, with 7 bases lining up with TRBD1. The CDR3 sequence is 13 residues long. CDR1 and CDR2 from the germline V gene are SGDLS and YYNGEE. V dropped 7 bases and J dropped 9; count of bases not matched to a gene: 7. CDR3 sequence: CASQDREGSPLHF. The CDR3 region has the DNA TGTGCCAGCCAAGACAGGGAGGGTTCACCCCTCCACTTT.

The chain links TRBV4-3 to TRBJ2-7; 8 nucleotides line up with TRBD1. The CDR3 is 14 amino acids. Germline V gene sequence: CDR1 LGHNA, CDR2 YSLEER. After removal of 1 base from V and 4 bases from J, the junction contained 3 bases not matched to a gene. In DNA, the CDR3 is TGCGCCAGCAGCCAAGGGACAGGGACTTACGAGCAGTACTTC. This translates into CASSQGTGTYEQYF.

CDR3 bases: TGTGCCAGTAGTATATCGGGACTGAATGAAAAACTGTTTTTT. Translated, it gives CASSISGLNEKLFF. This chain uses TRBV19 with TRBJ1-4; D is possibly TRBD1 (5 bases). The germline V and J ends were trimmed by 2 bases and 5 bases, with 9 bases remaining between them. Germline V gene lookup returns CDR1 LNHDA and CDR2 SQIVND (reference sequence). The CDR3 is 14 amino acids.

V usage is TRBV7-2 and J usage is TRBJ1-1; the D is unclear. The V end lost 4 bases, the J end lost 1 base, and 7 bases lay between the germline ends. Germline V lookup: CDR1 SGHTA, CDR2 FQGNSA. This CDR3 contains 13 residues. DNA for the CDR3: TGTGCCAGCAGCTCCAGGAGGAACACTGAAGCTTTCTTT. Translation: CASSSRRNTEAFF.

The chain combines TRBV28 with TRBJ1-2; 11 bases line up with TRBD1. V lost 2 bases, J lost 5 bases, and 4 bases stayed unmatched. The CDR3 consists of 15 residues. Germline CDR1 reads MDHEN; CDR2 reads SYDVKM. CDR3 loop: CASSLAGTGGYGYTF. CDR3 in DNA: TGTGCCAGCAGTTTAGCCGGGACAGGGGGGTATGGCTACACCTTC.

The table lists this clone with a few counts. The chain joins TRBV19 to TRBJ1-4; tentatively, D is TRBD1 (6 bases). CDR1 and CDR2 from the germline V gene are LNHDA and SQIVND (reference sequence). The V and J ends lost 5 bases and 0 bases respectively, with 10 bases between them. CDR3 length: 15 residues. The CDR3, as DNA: TGTGCCAGTAGTTCATCAGGGGCAACTAATGAAAAACTGTTTTTT. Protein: CASSSSGATNEKLFF.

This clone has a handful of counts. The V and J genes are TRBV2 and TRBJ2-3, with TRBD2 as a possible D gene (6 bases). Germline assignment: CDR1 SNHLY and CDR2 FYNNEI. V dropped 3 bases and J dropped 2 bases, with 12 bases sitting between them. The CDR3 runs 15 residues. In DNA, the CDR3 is TGTGCCAGCAGTGATGTGGCGGGGTACACAGATACGCAGTATTTT. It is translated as CASSDVAGYTDTQYF.

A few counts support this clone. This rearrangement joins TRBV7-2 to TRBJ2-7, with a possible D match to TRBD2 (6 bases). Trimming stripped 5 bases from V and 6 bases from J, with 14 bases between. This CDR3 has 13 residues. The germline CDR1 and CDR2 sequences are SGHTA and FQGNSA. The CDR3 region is CASSLTRGIEQYF. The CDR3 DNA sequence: TGTGCCAGCAGCCTAACGCGGGGAATCGAGCAGTACTTC.

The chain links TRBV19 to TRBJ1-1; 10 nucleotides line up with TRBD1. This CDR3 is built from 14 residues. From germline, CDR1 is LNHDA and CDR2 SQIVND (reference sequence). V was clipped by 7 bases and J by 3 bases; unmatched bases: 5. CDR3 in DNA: TGTGCCAGTAAGACTGACAGGGGGCACACTGAAGCTTTCTTT. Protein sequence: CASKTDRGHTEAFF.

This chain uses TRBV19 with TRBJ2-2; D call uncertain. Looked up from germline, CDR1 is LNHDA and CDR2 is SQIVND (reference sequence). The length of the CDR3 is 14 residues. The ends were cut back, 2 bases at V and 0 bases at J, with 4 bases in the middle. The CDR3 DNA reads TGTGCCAGTAGTATATTGCCGAACACCGGGGAGCTGTTTTTT. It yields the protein CASSILPNTGELFF.

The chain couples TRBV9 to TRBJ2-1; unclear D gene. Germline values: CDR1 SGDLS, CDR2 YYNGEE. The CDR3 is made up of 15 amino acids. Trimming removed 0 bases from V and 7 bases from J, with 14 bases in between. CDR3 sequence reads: CASSVGRVRENEQFF. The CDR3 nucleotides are TGTGCCAGCAGCGTAGGACGAGTACGTGAGAATGAGCAGTTCTTC.

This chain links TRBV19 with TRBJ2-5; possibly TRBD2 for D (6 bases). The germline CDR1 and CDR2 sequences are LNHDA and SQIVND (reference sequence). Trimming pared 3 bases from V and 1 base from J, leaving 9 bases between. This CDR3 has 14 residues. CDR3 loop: CASSIGGVQETQYF. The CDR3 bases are TGTGCCAGTAGTATTGGCGGGGTCCAAGAGACCCAGTACTTC.

The CDR3: CAISWDSDGNTIYF. The CDR3 region has the DNA TGTGCCATCAGTTGGGACAGCGATGGAAACACCATATATTTT. V is TRBV10-3 and J is TRBJ1-3; 7 bases line up with TRBD1. V dropped 5 bases and J dropped 3; count of bases not matched to a gene: 4. Per germline, CDR1 ENHRY and CDR2 SYGVKD. This CDR3 spans 14 amino acids.

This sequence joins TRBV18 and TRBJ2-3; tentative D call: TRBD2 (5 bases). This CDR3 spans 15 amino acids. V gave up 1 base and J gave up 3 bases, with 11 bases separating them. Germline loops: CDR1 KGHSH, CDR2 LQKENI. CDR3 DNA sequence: TGTGCCAGCTCACCACTCACGGGAAAAACAGATACGCAGTATTTT. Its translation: CASSPLTGKTDTQYF.

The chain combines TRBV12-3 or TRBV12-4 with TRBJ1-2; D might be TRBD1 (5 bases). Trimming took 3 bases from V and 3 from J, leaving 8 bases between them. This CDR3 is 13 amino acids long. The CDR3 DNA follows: TGTGCCAGCAGTTTGGGGCCCGACTATGGCTACACCTTC. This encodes CASSLGPDYGYTF.